The present T cell receptor (beta chain) was sequenced within a study of blood T cell repertoires in COVID-19 (dated by TCRdb to 2020 to 2022). As for the study more broadly: Samples from collaborators originated in the United States, Italy and Spain and spanned both the acute and convalescent phases of COVID-19. The material from the prospective study consisted of cDNA or gDNA derived from T cells, B-cell-depleted T cells, or PBMCs. Subjects who had been exposed to COVID-19, were actively infected with it, or had recovered from it provided the deeply sampled blood TCRbeta repertoires that made up the dataset. The repertoires were released in a freely available public database meant as a resource for research on the immune response to SARS-CoV-2. Samples were obtained from the ongoing ImmuneRACE study (first 160 participants) and from 950 to 1,500 subjects provided by 6 global collaborators. Sample metadata almost always included a de-identified subject ID, COVID-19 status, age in years and sex. Where available, HLA class I and class II types were taken from metadata supplied by the sample provider and were not determined by assay-based typing.

The germline V end is reduced by 0 bases and the J end by 6 bases; junction bases left unmatched: 5. CDR1 SGHRS and CDR2 YFSETQ were looked up in the germline V gene. The CDR3 spans 16 residues, from the cysteine through the phenylalanine. CDR3 DNA is the only sequence kept; it has 48 bases, read in frame from the first base. Findings and caveats that apply to the study as a whole: The amount of clinical and demographic metadata varied by source and participant and was provided uncurated.

TCRbeta CDR3 regions were amplified from genomic DNA by means of the immunoSEQ Assay, a bias-controlled multiplex PCR. The paper's data handling went like this. Within the assay, amplification of reference gene primers was used to estimate how many nucleated cells each sample contained. To quantify the absolute abundance of each unique TCRbeta CDR3 rearrangement, sequence reads were collapsed and filtered. For each sample, productive Simpson clonality was calculated as the square root of Simpson's diversity index over productive rearrangements. The source is immuneACCESS, and TCRdb retained only in-frame sequences with V and J called. Part of the clones is not carried over; for the studies checked, unresolved V genes explain less than half of this, and the remainder is unexplained. The DNA gave D and trimming, while V, J and clone size come from that table. For this sample there are some 70,000 clones; around 85% appear just once. The top ten constitute approximately 16% of the sample.

At one collaborating source in Seattle, patients were enrolled during active infection and were followed longitudinally through the course of disease. Whole blood was collected in K2EDTA tubes by collaborating institutions according to the institutions' own protocols. For TCRbeta analysis, collaborator samples were shipped as frozen whole blood, as isolated PBMCs, or as DNA extracted from either sample type. Points on this clone: The antigen this receptor binds is unknown. One base away there is no much larger clone; base qualities are not given.

The sequenced sample consisted of peripheral blood. The TCR was taken from a middle-aged man with COVID-19, enrolled during active disease. This chain joins TRBV5-1 to TRBJ1-4, and TRBD1 aligns with 10 junction nucleotides. The sequenced DNA is TGCGCCAGCAGCTTGGATGGACAGGGGGAATATGAAAAACTGTTTTTT. Translated, it reads CASSLDGQGEYEKLFF.